These 24 T cell receptor beta chains were sequenced from one sample in a study of blood T cell repertoires in COVID-19. Sequencing used immunoSEQ multiplex PCR; TCRdb keeps in-frame clones, though not all of them. This table has more than 200,000 clones, roughly 86% appearing once. Sample: PBMCs or T cells enriched from blood (not recorded which). The origin of the receptors is a woman between 50 and 59 years old who had recovered from COVID-19.

The V gene is TRBV7-2, the J gene TRBJ1-2; D uncertain. Per germline, CDR1 SGHTA and CDR2 FQGNSA. With 5 bases removed from V and 4 bases from J, the gap between germline ends came to 14 bases. The CDR3 is 14 residues long. The CDR3 nucleotides read TGTGCCAGCAGCCCCAGCGGAGGAGTCTATGGCTACACCTTC. Translating gives CASSPSGGVYGYTF. Looking up the rest from reference TRBV7-2 and TRBJ1-2 gives the full variable domain: GAGVSQSPSNKVTEKGKDVELRCDPISGHTALYWYRQSLGQGLEFLIYFQGNSAPDKSGLPSDRFSAERTGGSVSTLTIQRTQQEDSAVYLCASSPSGGVYGYTFGSGTRLTVV.

The chain couples TRBV7-3 to TRBJ2-7; D possibly corresponds to TRBD1 (8 bases). V was shortened by 5 bases and J by 2 bases, with 13 bases between the two germline ends. Germline CDR1 SGHTA, CDR2 FQGTGA. The CDR3 is 14 residues long. CDR3 in DNA: TGTGCCAGCAGCGAACAGGGGGGGCCCTACGAGCAGTACTTC. Its protein is CASSEQGGPYEQYF. Drawing the rest from reference TRBV7-3 and TRBJ2-7, the complete variable domain is GAGVSQTPSNKVTEKGKYVELRCDPISGHTALYWYRQSLGQGPEFLIYFQGTGAADDSGLPNDRFFAVRPEGSVSTLKIQRTERGDSAVYLCASSEQGGPYEQYFGPGTRLTVT.

This CDR3 reads CASSYPGQGNTEAFF. The DNA for the CDR3 is TGTGCCAGCAGTTACCCGGGACAGGGAAACACTGAAGCTTTCTTT. This chain joins TRBV6-6 and TRBJ1-1; TRBD1 matches 9 bases. Trimming at V came to 2 bases and at J to 2 bases, leaving 3 bases not matched to a gene. The CDR3 extends over 15 amino acids. Germline V gene data show CDR1 as MNHNY and CDR2 as SVGAGI (reference sequence).

Sample share makes this clone medium-sized. The gene calls are TRBV10-3 and TRBJ2-7; 9 nucleotides align to TRBD2. With V trimmed by 6 bases and J by 1 base, 7 bases remained unmatched. CDR3 length: 15 amino acids. The V gene's germline CDR1 is ENHRY and CDR2 SYGVKD. This CDR3 is CAIRGMTSGSYEQYF. The CDR3 nucleotides are TGTGCCATCAGGGGGATGACTAGCGGATCCTACGAGCAGTACTTC.

This chain uses TRBV7-2 with TRBJ1-2; 7 nucleotides match TRBD1. V was clipped by 7 bases and J by 7 bases; unmatched bases: 15. The CDR3 extends over 15 amino acids. Germline CDR1 is SGHTA and CDR2 is FQGNSA. CDR3 in amino acids: CASTDERQGIFGYTF. CDR3 DNA sequence: TGTGCCAGCACCGACGAACGACAGGGAATTTTTGGCTACACCTTC.

This clone was picked up a small number of times. The chain employs TRBV14 and TRBJ1-1; 8 bases agree with TRBD1. J gave up 4 bases and V 1 base, and 5 bases lay outside the gene matches. Germline CDR1 SGHDN, CDR2 FVKESK. There are 15 residues in the CDR3. CDR3 in DNA: TGTGCCAGCAGCCAAGTGGACAGGGTCGGCACTGAAGCTTTCTTT. Residues: CASSQVDRVGTEAFF.

CDR3 sequence: CASNSGGQGRTQYF. As DNA, the CDR3 is TGTGCCAGCAACTCGGGGGGCCAGGGTCGGACCCAGTACTTC. The chain recombines TRBV7-9 with TRBJ2-5, with a tentative D call TRBD2 (7 bases). Germline loops: CDR1 SEHNR, CDR2 FQNEAQ (reference sequence). Deletions cut 7 bases from V and 7 bases from J, with 19 bases between. The CDR3 covers 14 residues.

The genes are TRBV18 and TRBJ1-4; 9 nucleotides match TRBD1. This CDR3 is 17 amino acids long. Germline V gives CDR1 KGHSH, CDR2 LQKENI. V lost 3 bases and J lost 7; bases outside the gene matches: 12. The CDR3 nucleotides read TGTGCCAGCTCACCGTCCATCCTGACAGGGGGGCGTGAAAAACTGTTTTTT. Amino acid sequence: CASSPSILTGGREKLFF.

In its sample, this clone was seen once. Here the CDR3 reads CATSDLLRNTIYF. The DNA for the CDR3 is TGTGCCACCAGTGATTTGCTCAGGAACACCATATATTTT. The chain joins TRBV24-1 to TRBJ1-3, with D hard to call. Germline loops: CDR1 KGHDR, CDR2 SFDVKD. The germline V and J ends were trimmed by 0 bases and 7 bases, with 6 bases remaining between them. The length of the CDR3 is 13 residues.

The chain employs TRBV11-2 and TRBJ2-7, with a possible D match to TRBD1 (6 bases). The V end lost 4 bases, the J end lost 6 bases, and 19 bases lay between the germline ends. The germline CDR1 and CDR2 sequences are SGHAT and FQNNGV. CDR3 length: 15 residues. The DNA of the CDR3 is TGTGCCAGCAGCTCCGGACAGTATGGGATTGGCGAGCAGTACTTC. Its translation: CASSSGQYGIGEQYF.

This clone has more than one count but fewer than ten. The genes are TRBV7-9 and TRBJ2-7; the match to TRBD2 covers 8 bases. The trim removed 1 base at V and 3 bases at J, leaving 5 bases unmatched. The CDR3 totals 15 residues. Per the germline V gene, CDR1 is SEHNR and CDR2 is FQNEAQ (reference sequence). The CDR3 DNA reads TGTGCCAGCAGCTTAGGGGGACTAGGAGACTACGAGCAGTACTTC. It specifies CASSLGGLGDYEQYF.

The rearrangement joins TRBV5-8 to TRBJ2-7; the D is unclear. From germline, CDR1 is SGHTS and CDR2 YDEGEE. Trimming removed 4 bases from V and 0 bases from J, with 11 bases in between. The CDR3 runs to 14 residues. CDR3 loop: CASSPDIGSYEQYF. In DNA, the CDR3 is TGTGCCAGCAGCCCTGACATCGGCTCCTACGAGCAGTACTTC. Full variable domain (outside the CDR3, taken from reference TRBV5-8 and TRBJ2-7): EAGVTQSPTHLIKTRGQQATLRCSPISGHTSVYWYQQALGLGLQFLLWYDEGEERNRGNFPPRFSGRQFPNYSSELNVNALELEDSALYLCASSPDIGSYEQYFGPGTRLTVT.

This chain joins TRBV11-2 and TRBJ2-5; D gene ambiguous. There are 12 residues in the CDR3. From germline, CDR1 is SGHAT and CDR2 FQNNGV. V lost 5 bases to trimming and J lost 2 bases, with 6 bases between them. The CDR3, as DNA: TGTGCCAGCAGCCCCGGTCAAGAGACCCAGTACTTC. This sequence encodes CASSPGQETQYF.

CDR3 protein: CASSFRGGETQYF. DNA for the CDR3: TGTGCCAGTAGTTTTAGGGGGGGAGAGACCCAGTACTTC. The chain carries TRBV19 and TRBJ2-5; D may be TRBD2 (7 bases). Germline V gene lookup returns CDR1 LNHDA and CDR2 SQIVND (reference sequence). Deletions cut 5 bases from V and 4 bases from J, with 11 bases between. The CDR3 has 13 amino acids.

This clone was seen a single time. The chain combines TRBV3-1 (or the pseudogene TRBV3-2) with TRBJ1-5, with D possibly TRBD1 on 6 matching bases. CDR3 length equals 12 residues. Trimming pared 1 base from V and 15 bases from J, leaving 13 bases between. CDR1 is LGHDT, CDR2 YNNKEL, per germline (reference sequence). The CDR3 region is CASSQGGRGLHF. As DNA, the CDR3 is TGTGCCAGCAGCCAAGGGGGCAGGGGTCTGCATTTT.

The chain joins TRBV2 to TRBJ1-5; D may be TRBD1 (6 bases). Germline lookup yields CDR1 SNHLY and CDR2 FYNNEI. CDR3 size: 14 residues. Trimming shortened V by 4 bases and J by 2 bases, and 9 bases separated the two germline ends. This CDR3 is CASSGQVGNQPQHF. In DNA form, the CDR3 reads TGTGCCAGCAGTGGACAGGTGGGCAATCAGCCCCAGCATTTT.

This chain connects TRBV30 to TRBJ1-1, with 9 bases fitting TRBD1. Germline loops: CDR1 GTSNPN, CDR2 SVGIG (reference sequence). The CDR3 sequence is 14 residues long. V gave up 2 bases and J gave up 3 bases; unmatched junction bases: 4. In DNA form, the CDR3 reads TGTGCCTGGAGTTCGACAGGGGGGTACACTGAAGCTTTCTTT. It yields the protein CAWSSTGGYTEAFF.

This clone has just one count. This chain connects TRBV2 to TRBJ2-2; D gene ambiguous. Trimming removed 6 bases at V and 6 bases at J, with 11 bases between. The CDR3 covers 13 residues. Germline V gene data show CDR1 as SNHLY and CDR2 as FYNNEI. The CDR3: CASRASEAGELFF. CDR3 coding DNA: TGTGCCAGCAGAGCGAGCGAGGCCGGGGAGCTGTTTTTT. Variable domain in full (rest from reference TRBV2 and TRBJ2-2): EPEVTQTPSHQVTQMGQEVILRCVPISNHLYFYWYRQILGQKVEFLVSFYNNEISEKSEIFDDQFSVERPDGSNFTLKIRSTKLEDSAMYFCASRASEAGELFFGEGSRLTVL.

This chain links TRBV11-2 with TRBJ1-6; weak D call: TRBD1 (5 bases). This CDR3 is built from 17 residues. From germline, CDR1 is SGHAT and CDR2 FQNNGV. V was cut by 4 bases and J by 0 bases, with 13 bases left in between. Written as DNA, the CDR3 is TGTGCCAGCAGCTGGACCAGGGTGATCTCCTATAATTCACCCCTCCACTTT. Amino acid sequence: CASSWTRVISYNSPLHF.

This sequence joins TRBV2 and TRBJ1-6, with 7 bases fitting TRBD1. CDR3 size: 15 residues. Germline CDR1 SNHLY, CDR2 FYNNEI. The V and J ends lost 7 bases and 7 bases, in that order; junction bases with no gene match: 10. DNA for the CDR3: TGTGCCAGCACCCCAGAGGAACAGGGGAATTCACCCCTCCACTTT. Its translation: CASTPEEQGNSPLHF. Together with reference TRBV2 and TRBJ1-6, the CDR3 gives the full variable domain: EPEVTQTPSHQVTQMGQEVILRCVPISNHLYFYWYRQILGQKVEFLVSFYNNEISEKSEIFDDQFSVERPDGSNFTLKIRSTKLEDSAMYFCASTPEEQGNSPLHFGNGTRLTVT.

V is TRBV5-1 and J is TRBJ2-1, with TRBD2 matching 12 bases. Germline V lookup: CDR1 SGHRS, CDR2 YFSETQ. The CDR3 length is 17 residues. After removal of 4 bases from V and 5 bases from J, the junction contained 10 bases not matched to a gene. The CDR3 protein is CASSRGLAGSVNNEQFF. The DNA for the CDR3 is TGCGCCAGCAGCCGTGGACTAGCGGGATCGGTAAACAATGAGCAGTTCTTC.

The chain recombines TRBV7-8 with TRBJ1-5, with D perhaps matching TRBD1 (5 bases). CDR3 length: 14 residues. V lost 5 bases and J lost 6, with 14 bases in between. Germline lookup yields CDR1 SGHVS and CDR2 FQNEAQ. This CDR3 reads CASSPGGRGQPQHF. CDR3 bases: TGTGCCAGCAGCCCAGGTGGGAGGGGTCAGCCCCAGCATTTT.

The chain joins TRBV9 to TRBJ2-5; perhaps TRBD2 as D (6 bases). Per germline, CDR1 SGDLS and CDR2 YYNGEE. Between the trimmed V and J ends, which lost 2 bases and 5 bases, there was a span of 16 bases. CDR3 length equals 15 residues. CDR3 sequence (DNA): TGTGCCAGCAGCGTGCTAGCCGGGAGCTGGGAGACCCAGTACTTC. Amino acids: CASSVLAGSWETQYF. The whole variable domain, filled in from reference TRBV9 and TRBJ2-5, reads DSGVTQTPKHLITATGQRVTLRCSPRSGDLSVYWYQQSLDQGLQFLIQYYNGEERAKGNILERFSAQQFPDLHSELNLSSLELGDSALYFCASSVLAGSWETQYFGPGTRLLVL.

This clone showed up just a few times. This chain joins TRBV28 and TRBJ1-5, with 10 bases matching TRBD1. The CDR3 sequence is 16 residues long. The germline gives CDR1 MDHEN, CDR2 SYDVKM. Unmatched junction bases numbered 12, after V lost 3 bases and J lost 10 bases. The CDR3 sequence is CASSFGGQGFLHPQHF. For the CDR3, the DNA is TGTGCCAGCAGTTTTGGGGGACAGGGGTTTCTTCATCCCCAGCATTTT.